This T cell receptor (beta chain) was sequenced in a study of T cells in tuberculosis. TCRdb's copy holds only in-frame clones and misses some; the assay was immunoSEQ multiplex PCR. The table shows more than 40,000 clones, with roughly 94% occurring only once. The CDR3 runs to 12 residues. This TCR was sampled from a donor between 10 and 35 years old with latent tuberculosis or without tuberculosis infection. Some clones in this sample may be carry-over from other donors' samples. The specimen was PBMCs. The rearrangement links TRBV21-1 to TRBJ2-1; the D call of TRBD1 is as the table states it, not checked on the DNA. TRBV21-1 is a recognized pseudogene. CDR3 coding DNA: TGTGCCAGGAGAAAACCCAAAAATGAGCAGTTCTTC. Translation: CARRKPKNEQFF.